One and the same sample provided the 26 T cell receptor beta chains below, sequenced in a study of graft-versus-host responses after intestinal transplantation. Some clones are missing from TCRdb's copy, which holds only in-frame ones; the method was immunoSEQ multiplex PCR. This sample has approximately 86,000 clones, with about nine tenths found just once. The antigens these receptors bind are not known. The sequences come from unstimulated CD4+ T cells sorted from spleen or lymph node cells, collected before intestinal transplant. The receptors come from a human donor who received an intestinal transplant.

CDR3 amino acids: CAWSYGTGASSGNTIYF. The CDR3 DNA is TGTGCCTGGAGTTATGGGACAGGGGCGAGCTCTGGAAACACCATATATTTT. The V and J genes are TRBV30 and TRBJ1-3, with TRBD1 identical over 10 bases. The CDR3 loop spans 17 amino acids. V dropped 2 bases and J dropped 0; count of bases not matched to a gene: 7. The V gene's germline CDR1 is GTSNPN and CDR2 SVGIG (reference sequence).

This chain links TRBV27 with TRBJ1-5; 7 bases align to TRBD1. This CDR3 has 16 amino acids. The germline CDR1 and CDR2 sequences are MNHEY and SMNVEV (reference sequence). Trimming took 6 bases from V and 3 from J; bases not matched to a gene: 11. The CDR3 is CASSPRTGPANQPQHF. The CDR3 DNA reads TGTGCCAGCAGCCCACGGACAGGACCAGCCAATCAGCCCCAGCATTTT.

The V and J genes are TRBV4-1 and TRBJ1-2; 9 bases map to TRBD1. Unmatched junction bases numbered 7, after V lost 0 bases and J lost 5 bases. The CDR3 extends over 16 amino acids. The germline CDR1 and CDR2 sequences are MGHRA and YSYEKL. The CDR3 nucleotides read TGCGCCAGCAGCCAAGATCATTTCGACAGGGGGTATGGCTACACCTTC. Translated, it gives CASSQDHFDRGYGYTF.

The J gene is TRBJ1-5, the V gene TRBV2; 10 bases map to TRBD1. The germline CDR1 and CDR2 sequences are SNHLY and FYNNEI. The V and J ends lost 5 bases and 0 bases, in that order; junction bases with no gene match: 7. CDR3 length equals 17 residues. DNA for the CDR3: TGTGCCAGCAGTTGGGGACAGGGGTCCCCTAGCAATCAGCCCCAGCATTTT. Translating gives CASSWGQGSPSNQPQHF.

The V call is TRBV19, the J call TRBJ2-2; possible D gene TRBD1, 5 bases. This CDR3 spans 14 amino acids. Between the trimmed V and J ends, which lost 5 bases and 4 bases, there was a span of 11 bases. From germline, CDR1 is LNHDA and CDR2 SQIVND (reference sequence). The DNA of the CDR3 is TGTGCCAGTAGTTGGAGACAGCTCACCGGGGAGCTGTTTTTT. Amino acid sequence: CASSWRQLTGELFF. Based on the CDR3 plus reference TRBV19 and TRBJ2-2, the full variable domain is DGGITQSPKYLFRKEGQNVTLSCEQNLNHDAMYWYRQDPGQGLRLIYYSQIVNDFQKGDIAEGYSVSREKKESFPLTVTSAQKNPTAFYLCASSWRQLTGELFFGEGSRLTVL.

This chain connects TRBV5-5 to TRBJ2-5; the D gene is possibly TRBD2 (6 bases). CDR1 SGHKS and CDR2 YYEKEE come from the germline V gene (reference sequence). V was cut by 4 bases and J by 4 bases, with 11 bases left in between. This CDR3 comprises 13 residues. The DNA of the CDR3 is TGTGCCAGCAGCGACCGGGGACTAGAGACCCAGTACTTC. It translates to CASSDRGLETQYF.

The chain recombines TRBV30 with TRBJ2-7; perhaps TRBD1 as D (5 bases). Trimming removed 2 bases at V and 3 bases at J, with 11 bases between. Germline V gene sequence: CDR1 GTSNPN, CDR2 SVGIG (reference sequence). CDR3 length: 13 amino acids. In nucleotides, the CDR3 is TGTGCCTGGAGTAGGGGAAATAGCTACGAGCAGTACTTC. Amino acid sequence: CAWSRGNSYEQYF.

This clone came up once. The CDR3 DNA reads TGTGCCAGCAGTTTAAAGGGACAGAGGCCCTACGAGCAGTACTTC. It translates to CASSLKGQRPYEQYF. The gene calls are TRBV27 and TRBJ2-7, with TRBD1 matching 7 bases. The CDR3 sequence is 15 residues long. CDR1 MNHEY and CDR2 SMNVEV come from the germline V gene (reference sequence). J lost 2 bases, V lost 2 bases, and 6 bases had no gene match.

This clone is a singleton in its sample. This chain joins TRBV29-1 and TRBJ2-2, with TRBD1 as a possible D gene (5 bases). V was pared by 5 bases and J by 2 bases, with 9 bases between. This CDR3 spans 13 amino acids. The germline gives CDR1 SQVTM, CDR2 ANQGSEA. The CDR3 DNA sequence: TGCAGCGTTAGACAGTTAAACACCGGGGAGCTGTTTTTT. Residues: CSVRQLNTGELFF.

The chain couples TRBV19 to TRBJ2-1, with D perhaps matching TRBD1 (6 bases). The CDR3 totals 15 residues. CDR1 and CDR2 (germline): LNHDA, SQIVND (reference sequence). The V end lost 5 bases, the J end lost 6 bases, and 17 bases lay between the germline ends. The CDR3 reads CASSAPGVVGNEQFF. CDR3 coding DNA: TGTGCCAGTAGTGCGCCAGGGGTGGTGGGCAATGAGCAGTTCTTC.

The gene calls are TRBV7-2 and TRBJ2-4; 9 bases map to TRBD2. Per the germline V gene, CDR1 is SGHTA and CDR2 is FQGNSA. Trimming took 1 base from V and 9 from J; bases not matched to a gene: 13. The CDR3 is 17 residues long. CDR3 amino acids: CASSLGGGGAPSSIQYF. In DNA form, the CDR3 reads TGTGCCAGCAGCTTAGGGGGCGGGGGGGCCCCCTCGAGCATTCAGTACTTC.

The chain couples TRBV2 to TRBJ1-1; 12 bases match TRBD1. Germline values: CDR1 SNHLY, CDR2 FYNNEI. The CDR3 has 13 amino acids. Trimming cost V 4 bases and J 6 bases; bases outside gene matches: 0. Here the CDR3 DNA reads TGTGCCAGCAGTGGGGACAGGGGGCCTGAAGCTTTCTTT. Residues: CASSGDRGPEAFF. Full variable domain (remainder filled in from reference TRBV2 and TRBJ1-1): EPEVTQTPSHQVTQMGQEVILRCVPISNHLYFYWYRQILGQKVEFLVSFYNNEISEKSEIFDDQFSVERPDGSNFTLKIRSTKLEDSAMYFCASSGDRGPEAFFGQGTRLTVV.

The chain couples TRBV5-1 to TRBJ2-7, with 9 bases matching TRBD1. CDR3 length: 13 amino acids. The germline V gene has CDR1 SGHRS and CDR2 YFSETQ. The J segment lost 12 bases and the V segment lost 3 bases, leaving 10 bases of the junction unmatched. CDR3 DNA sequence: TGCGCCAGCAGCTCTATTGGACAGGGGTATACGTACTTC. This codes for CASSSIGQGYTYF. Full variable domain (missing parts from reference TRBV5-1 and TRBJ2-7): KAGVTQTPRYLIKTRGQQVTLSCSPISGHRSVSWYQQTPGQGLQFLFEYFSETQRNKGNFPGRFSGRQFSNSRSEMNVSTLELGDSALYLCASSSIGQGYTYFGPGTRLTVT.

The rearrangement links TRBV6-5 to TRBJ1-1; 7 nucleotides line up with TRBD1. Germline values: CDR1 MNHEY, CDR2 SVGAGI. The CDR3 spans 15 residues. The ends lost 1 base at V and 4 bases at J; junction bases unmatched: 6. For the CDR3, the DNA is TGTGCCAGCAGTTACTTGCGGCAGGGGGGCACTGAAGCTTTCTTT. Translating it yields CASSYLRQGGTEAFF.

The chain combines TRBV20-1 with TRBJ2-5; D is possibly TRBD1 (5 bases). The J call may be faulty, since TRBJ2-7 better matches the DNA end. This CDR3 is 11 amino acids long. The germline V gene encodes CDR1 DFQATT and CDR2 SNEGSKA (reference sequence). The CDR3 nucleotides read TGCAGTGCTTTGCAGGGATACGAGCAGTACTTC. It translates to CSALQGYEQYF.

The J gene is TRBJ2-7, the V gene TRBV5-1, with D hard to call. The V end was cut by 4 bases, the J end by 5 bases, with 10 bases between. There are 12 residues in the CDR3. Germline V gene sequence: CDR1 SGHRS, CDR2 YFSETQ. Here the CDR3 DNA reads TGCGCCAGCAGCCGGTATGATCACGAGCAGTACTTC. Its protein is CASSRYDHEQYF.

The J gene is TRBJ2-7, the V gene TRBV10-3; perhaps TRBD2 as D (5 bases). Deletions cut 10 bases from V and 6 bases from J, with 16 bases between. The germline V gene encodes CDR1 ENHRY and CDR2 SYGVKD. This CDR3 is built from 12 residues. The CDR3 loop is CATAGGFGEQYF. The CDR3 nucleotides are TGTGCCACCGCTGGCGGGTTCGGCGAGCAGTACTTC.

The chain joins TRBV18 to TRBJ1-6, with D unresolved. The V end lost 4 bases, the J end lost 7 bases, and 8 bases lay between the germline ends. The CDR3 runs 13 residues. Germline CDR1 and CDR2: KGHSH and LQKENI. The CDR3 nucleotides read TGTGCCAGCTCACAGACCAGGAATTCACCCCTCCACTTT. Amino acids: CASSQTRNSPLHF.

The chain links TRBV4-3 to TRBJ2-5; 10 bases fit TRBD2. The germline V gene encodes CDR1 LGHNA and CDR2 YSLEER. The J segment lost 4 bases and the V segment lost 4 bases, leaving 6 bases of the junction unmatched. The CDR3 is made up of 15 amino acids. CDR3 protein: CASSRWSGGGETQYF. The DNA of the CDR3 is TGCGCCAGCAGCCGCTGGAGCGGGGGGGGAGAGACCCAGTACTTC.

The chain couples TRBV7-8 to TRBJ2-7, with 7 bases aligning to TRBD1. There are 15 residues in the CDR3. Trimming took 5 bases from V and 4 from J; bases not matched to a gene: 11. Germline lookup yields CDR1 SGHVS and CDR2 FQNEAQ. The CDR3 loop is CASSTTRGQQYEQYF. The CDR3, as DNA: TGTGCCAGCAGCACAACTAGGGGGCAGCAATACGAGCAGTACTTC.

The chain couples TRBV18 to TRBJ1-2, with unresolved D. V was cut by 2 bases and J by 2 bases, with 12 bases left in between. The CDR3 is 15 residues long. The V gene's germline CDR1 is KGHSH and CDR2 LQKENI. The DNA of the CDR3 is TGTGCCAGCTCACCAGAGGGAAGCAGGAACTATGGCTACACCTTC. It is translated as CASSPEGSRNYGYTF.

The V call is TRBV5-1, the J call TRBJ2-5, with 10 bases that match TRBD2. Germline loops: CDR1 SGHRS, CDR2 YFSETQ. V shed 0 bases, J shed 5 bases, and the junction held 10 bases outside the gene matches. CDR3 length: 17 residues. The CDR3: CASSLALASGGLETQYF. Written as DNA, the CDR3 is TGCGCCAGCAGCTTGGCCTTGGCTAGCGGGGGACTGGAGACCCAGTACTTC.

This clone was found once. The V gene is TRBV5-1, the J gene TRBJ2-7; a possible D gene is TRBD1 (7 bases). Per the germline V gene, CDR1 is SGHRS and CDR2 is YFSETQ. V lost 5 bases and J lost 3, with 15 bases in between. The CDR3 runs to 14 residues. CDR3 DNA: TGCGCCAGCAGACCAGGGGGGCTGAACTACGAGCAGTACTTC. This gives the protein CASRPGGLNYEQYF.

The chain joins TRBV10-3 to TRBJ1-1, with 8 bases matching TRBD1. Germline V gene sequence: CDR1 ENHRY, CDR2 SYGVKD. V lost 0 bases and J lost 4; bases outside the gene matches: 4. The CDR3 is 15 amino acids. This chain's CDR3 is CAISESGQGVTEAFF. Written as DNA, the CDR3 is TGTGCCATCAGTGAGTCAGGACAGGGAGTCACTGAAGCTTTCTTT.

This chain joins TRBV10-3 and TRBJ2-1, with TRBD2 matching 7 bases. Germline V gene lookup returns CDR1 ENHRY and CDR2 SYGVKD. This CDR3 is 15 amino acids long. The trim removed 4 bases at V and 2 bases at J, leaving 5 bases unmatched. CDR3 residues: CAISGEGPTYNEQFF. The CDR3 DNA reads as TGTGCCATCAGTGGGGAGGGTCCGACCTACAATGAGCAGTTCTTC.

The J gene is TRBJ1-3, the V gene TRBV14, with 7 bases identical to TRBD1. The V gene's germline CDR1 is SGHDN and CDR2 FVKESK. Trimming at V came to 4 bases and at J to 3 bases, leaving 12 bases not matched to a gene. This CDR3 has 17 amino acids. The CDR3 loop reads CASSRYTGAAGGNTIYF. The CDR3 bases are TGTGCCAGCAGCCGATATACAGGGGCCGCAGGTGGAAACACCATATATTTT. The full variable domain, with the rest looked up from reference TRBV14 and TRBJ1-3, is EAGVTQFPSHSVIEKGQTVTLRCDPISGHDNLYWYRRVMGKEIKFLLHFVKESKQDESGMPNNRFLAERTGGTYSTLKVQPAELEDSGVYFCASSRYTGAAGGNTIYFGEGSWLTVV.